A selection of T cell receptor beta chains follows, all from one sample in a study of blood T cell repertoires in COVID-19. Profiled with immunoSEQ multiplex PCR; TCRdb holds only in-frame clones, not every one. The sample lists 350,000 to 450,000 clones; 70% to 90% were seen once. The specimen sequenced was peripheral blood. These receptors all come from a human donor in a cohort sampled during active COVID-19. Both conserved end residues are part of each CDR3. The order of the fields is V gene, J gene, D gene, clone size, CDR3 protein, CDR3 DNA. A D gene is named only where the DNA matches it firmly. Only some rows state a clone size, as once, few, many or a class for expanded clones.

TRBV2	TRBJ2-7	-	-	CASRGGGGYEQYF	TGTGCCAGCAGGGGAGGGGGAGGCTACGAGCAGTACTTC
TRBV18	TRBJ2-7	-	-	CASSPVRETYEQYF	TGTGCCAGCTCACCCGTGAGGGAAACCTACGAGCAGTACTTC
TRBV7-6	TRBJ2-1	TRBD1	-	CASSLEGQGVLNEQFF	TGTGCCAGCAGCTTGGAGGGACAGGGGGTATTGAATGAGCAGTTCTTC
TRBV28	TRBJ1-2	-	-	CASSPGGGYGYTF	TGTGCCAGCAGCCCGGGTGGTGGCTATGGCTACACCTTC
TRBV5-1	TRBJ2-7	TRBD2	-	CASRLAGDTSYEQYF	TGCGCCAGCAGATTAGCGGGGGACACCTCCTACGAGCAGTACTTC
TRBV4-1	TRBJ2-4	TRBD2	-	CASSLLGGAKNIQYF	TGCGCCAGCAGCCTCCTCGGGGGGGCCAAAAACATTCAGTACTTC
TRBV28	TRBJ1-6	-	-	CASSRQVYNSPLHF	TGTGCCAGCAGTCGCCAGGTTTATAATTCACCCCTCCACTTT
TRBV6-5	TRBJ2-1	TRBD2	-	CASSRTSGINEQFF	TGTGCCAGCAGTCGGACTAGCGGGATCAATGAGCAGTTCTTC
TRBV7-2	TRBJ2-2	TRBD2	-	CASGGLAGANTGELFF	TGTGCCAGCGGGGGACTAGCGGGGGCGAACACCGGGGAGCTGTTTTTT
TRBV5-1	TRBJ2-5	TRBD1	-	CASSWDREETQYF	TGCGCCAGCAGCTGGGACAGGGAGGAGACCCAGTACTTC
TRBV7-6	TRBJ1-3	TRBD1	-	CASSSGTGNGNTIYF	TGTGCCAGCAGCTCCGGGACAGGGAATGGAAACACCATATATTTT
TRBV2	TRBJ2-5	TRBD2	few	CASGLAGGPQETQYF	TGTGCCAGCGGACTAGCGGGGGGCCCTCAAGAGACCCAGTACTTC
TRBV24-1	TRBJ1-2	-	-	CATQGAGEEGYTF	TGTGCCACACAAGGCGCGGGGGAAGAGGGCTACACCTTC
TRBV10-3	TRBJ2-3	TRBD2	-	CAIRGSGGAGDTQYF	TGTGCCATCAGGGGTAGCGGGGGGGCCGGAGATACGCAGTATTTT
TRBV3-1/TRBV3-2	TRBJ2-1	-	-	CASSPRLANNEQFF	TGTGCCAGCAGCCCCAGGCTAGCGAATAATGAGCAGTTCTTC
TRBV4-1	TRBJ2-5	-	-	CASSQDQMLRSPKKETQYF	TGCGCCAGCAGCCAAGATCAGATGTTACGGAGTCCAAAAAAAGAGACCCAGTACTTC
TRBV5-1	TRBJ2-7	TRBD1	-	CASSREGQSSYEQYF	TGCGCCAGCAGCAGAGAGGGACAGAGCTCCTACGAGCAGTACTTC
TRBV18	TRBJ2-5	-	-	CASSPRGEGETQYF	TGTGCCAGCTCACCCAGGGGGGAAGGAGAGACCCAGTACTTC
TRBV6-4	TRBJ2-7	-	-	CASSDKTGPSSYEQYF	TGTGCCAGCAGTGACAAGACAGGCCCTAGCTCCTACGAGCAGTACTTC
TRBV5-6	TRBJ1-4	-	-	CASSLDFDEKLFF	TGTGCCAGCAGCCTAGACTTTGATGAAAAACTGTTTTTT
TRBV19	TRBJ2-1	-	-	CASSIGSGGNYNEQFF	TGTGCCAGTAGTATAGGGTCAGGCGGGAACTACAATGAGCAGTTCTTC
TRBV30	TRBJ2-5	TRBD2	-	CAWRASGRLQETQYF	TGTGCCTGGAGAGCTAGCGGGAGGCTCCAAGAGACCCAGTACTTC
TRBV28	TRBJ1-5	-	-	CASNEQGGGNQPQHF	TGTGCCAGTAACGAGCAGGGCGGCGGCAATCAGCCCCAGCATTTT
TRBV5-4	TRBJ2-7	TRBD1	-	CASSPGQGAPLYEQYF	TGTGCCAGCAGCCCAGGACAGGGGGCACCACTTTACGAGCAGTACTTC
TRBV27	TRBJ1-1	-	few	CASSFLSGNTEAFF	TGTGCCAGCAGTTTTCTATCGGGGAACACTGAAGCTTTCTTT
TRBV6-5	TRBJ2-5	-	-	CASSSIVQGQETQYF	TGTGCCAGCAGTAGTATTGTGCAGGGCCAAGAGACCCAGTACTTC
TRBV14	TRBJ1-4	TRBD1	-	CASSQVRQGPSEKLFF	TGTGCCAGCAGCCAAGTTCGACAGGGTCCATCTGAAAAACTGTTTTTT
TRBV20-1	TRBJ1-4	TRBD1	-	CSASGTGTDNEKLFF	TGCAGTGCTAGTGGGACCGGGACAGACAATGAAAAACTGTTTTTT
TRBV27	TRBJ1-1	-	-	CASSLSLMGGTEAFF	TGTGCCAGCAGTTTATCGTTGATGGGAGGCACTGAAGCTTTCTTT
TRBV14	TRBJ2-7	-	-	CASSLDRYYEQYF	TGTGCCAGCAGCCTCGACAGATACTACGAGCAGTACTTC